This T cell receptor beta chain derives from a study of T cells of healthy individuals. TCRdb recomputed calls from the 5' RACE reads with MiXCR, one row per CDR3 protein. The sample consists of 63,000 or so distinct CDR3 sequences, about 17% of them appearing once. Trimming pared 3 bases from V and 2 bases from J, leaving 4 bases between. CDR1 and CDR2 (germline): SEHNR, FQNEAQ (reference sequence). The CDR3 contains 12 residues. The V gene is TRBV7-9, the J gene TRBJ1-1, with unresolved D. The TCR was taken from a human donor in good health. The CDR3 nucleotides read TGTGCCAGCAGCTTCTCAAACACTGAAGCTTTCTTT. Translation gives CASSFSNTEAFF.